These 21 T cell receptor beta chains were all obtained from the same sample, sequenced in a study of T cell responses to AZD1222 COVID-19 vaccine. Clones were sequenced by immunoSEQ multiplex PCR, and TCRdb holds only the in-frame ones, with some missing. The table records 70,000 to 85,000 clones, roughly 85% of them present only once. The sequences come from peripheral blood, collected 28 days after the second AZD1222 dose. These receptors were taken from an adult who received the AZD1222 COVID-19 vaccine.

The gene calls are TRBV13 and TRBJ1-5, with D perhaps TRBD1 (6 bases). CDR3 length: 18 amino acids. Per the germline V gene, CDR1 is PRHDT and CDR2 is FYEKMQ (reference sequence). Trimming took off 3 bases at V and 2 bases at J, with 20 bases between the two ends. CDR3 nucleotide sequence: TGTGCCAGCAGCTTGTCTCGTTCCAGGGGTACGGGCAATCAGCCCCAGCATTTT. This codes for CASSLSRSRGTGNQPQHF.

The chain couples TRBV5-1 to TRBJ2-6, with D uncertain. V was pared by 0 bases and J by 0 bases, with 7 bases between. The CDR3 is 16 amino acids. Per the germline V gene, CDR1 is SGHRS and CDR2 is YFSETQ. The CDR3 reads CASSLDGSSGANVLTF. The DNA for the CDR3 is TGCGCCAGCAGCTTGGACGGAAGCTCTGGGGCCAACGTCCTGACTTTC.

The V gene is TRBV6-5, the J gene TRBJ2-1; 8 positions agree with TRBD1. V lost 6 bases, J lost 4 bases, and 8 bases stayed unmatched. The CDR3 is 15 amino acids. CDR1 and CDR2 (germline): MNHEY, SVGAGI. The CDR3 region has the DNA TGTGCCAGCAGCCAACCGGGACAGGAGTACAATGAGCAGTTCTTC. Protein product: CASSQPGQEYNEQFF.

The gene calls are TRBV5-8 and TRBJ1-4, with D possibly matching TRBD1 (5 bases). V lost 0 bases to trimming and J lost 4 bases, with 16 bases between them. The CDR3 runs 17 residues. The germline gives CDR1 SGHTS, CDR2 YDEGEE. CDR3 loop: CASSLGQGFRDNEKLFF. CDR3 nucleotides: TGTGCCAGCAGCTTGGGGCAGGGCTTCAGGGATAATGAAAAACTGTTTTTT.

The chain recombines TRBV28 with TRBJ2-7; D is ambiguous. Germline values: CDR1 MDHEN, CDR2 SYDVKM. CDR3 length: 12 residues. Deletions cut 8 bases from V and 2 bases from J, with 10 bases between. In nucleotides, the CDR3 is TGTGCCAGCCGTACACTTACCTACGAGCAGTACTTC. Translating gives CASRTLTYEQYF.

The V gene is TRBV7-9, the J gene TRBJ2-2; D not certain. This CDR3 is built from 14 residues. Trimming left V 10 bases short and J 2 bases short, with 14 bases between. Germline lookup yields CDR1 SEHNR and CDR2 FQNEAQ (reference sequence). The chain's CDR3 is CATPPHRNTGELFF. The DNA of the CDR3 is TGTGCCACCCCCCCCCACAGAAACACCGGGGAGCTGTTTTTT.

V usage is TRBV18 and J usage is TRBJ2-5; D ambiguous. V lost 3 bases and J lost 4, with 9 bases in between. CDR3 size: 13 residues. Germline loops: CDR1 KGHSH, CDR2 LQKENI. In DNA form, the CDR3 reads TGTGCCAGCTCACCGGTGACAAGAGAGACCCAGTACTTC. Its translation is CASSPVTRETQYF.

CDR3 bases: TGCGCCAGCAGCCAAGATAACGTGGCCACTGAAGCTTTCTTT. Translation gives CASSQDNVATEAFF. The genes are TRBV4-3 and TRBJ1-1; no clear D. Germline V gives CDR1 LGHNA, CDR2 YSLEER. Deletions cut 0 bases from V and 4 bases from J, with 9 bases between. This CDR3 comprises 14 residues.

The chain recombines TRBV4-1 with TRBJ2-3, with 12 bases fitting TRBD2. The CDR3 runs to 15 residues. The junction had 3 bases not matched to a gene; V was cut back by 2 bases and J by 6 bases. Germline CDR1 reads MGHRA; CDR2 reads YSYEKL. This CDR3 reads CASSQTGLAGDTQYF. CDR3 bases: TGCGCCAGCAGCCAAACGGGACTAGCGGGCGATACGCAGTATTTT.

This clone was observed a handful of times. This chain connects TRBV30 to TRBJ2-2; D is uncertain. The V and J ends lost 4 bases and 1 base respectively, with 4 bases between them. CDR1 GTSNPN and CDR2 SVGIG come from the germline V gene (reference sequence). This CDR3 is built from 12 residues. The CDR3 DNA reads TGTGCCTGGAAGCAGAACACCGGGGAGCTGTTTTTT. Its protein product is CAWKQNTGELFF.

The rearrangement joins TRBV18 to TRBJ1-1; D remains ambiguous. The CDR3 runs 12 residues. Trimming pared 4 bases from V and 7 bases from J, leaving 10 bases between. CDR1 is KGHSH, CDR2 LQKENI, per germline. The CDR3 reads CASSQGLGEAFF. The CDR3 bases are TGTGCCAGCTCACAGGGTTTGGGTGAAGCTTTCTTT.

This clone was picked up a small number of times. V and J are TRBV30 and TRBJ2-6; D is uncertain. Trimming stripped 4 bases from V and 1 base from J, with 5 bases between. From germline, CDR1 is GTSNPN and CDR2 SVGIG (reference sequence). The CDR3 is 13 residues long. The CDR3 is CAWTRSGANVLTF. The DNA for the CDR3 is TGTGCCTGGACGCGGTCTGGGGCCAACGTCCTGACTTTC.

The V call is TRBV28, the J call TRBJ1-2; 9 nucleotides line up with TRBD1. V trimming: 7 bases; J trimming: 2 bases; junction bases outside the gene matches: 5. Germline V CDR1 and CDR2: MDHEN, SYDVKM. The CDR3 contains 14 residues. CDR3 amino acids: CASTIGTGNYGYTF. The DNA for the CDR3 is TGTGCCAGCACCATCGGGACAGGGAACTATGGCTACACCTTC.

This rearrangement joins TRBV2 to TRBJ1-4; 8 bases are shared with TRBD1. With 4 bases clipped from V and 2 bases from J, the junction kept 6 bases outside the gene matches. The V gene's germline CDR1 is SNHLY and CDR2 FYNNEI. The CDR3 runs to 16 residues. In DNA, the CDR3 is TGTGCCAGCAGTGGAGGACAGGGTGGCACTAATGAAAAACTGTTTTTT. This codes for CASSGGQGGTNEKLFF.

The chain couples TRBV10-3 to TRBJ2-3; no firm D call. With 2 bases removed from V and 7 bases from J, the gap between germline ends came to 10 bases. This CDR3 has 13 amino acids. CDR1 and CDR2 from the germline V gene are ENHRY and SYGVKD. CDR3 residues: CAISELRDNTQYF. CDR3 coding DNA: TGTGCCATCAGTGAGCTCCGAGACAATACGCAGTATTTT.

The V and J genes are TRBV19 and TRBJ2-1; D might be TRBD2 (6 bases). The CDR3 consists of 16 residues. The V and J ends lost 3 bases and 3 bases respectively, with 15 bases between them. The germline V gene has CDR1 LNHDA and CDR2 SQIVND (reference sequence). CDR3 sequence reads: CASSIRGTPIYNEQFF. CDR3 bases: TGTGCCAGTAGTATTCGCGGGACTCCCATCTACAATGAGCAGTTCTTC.

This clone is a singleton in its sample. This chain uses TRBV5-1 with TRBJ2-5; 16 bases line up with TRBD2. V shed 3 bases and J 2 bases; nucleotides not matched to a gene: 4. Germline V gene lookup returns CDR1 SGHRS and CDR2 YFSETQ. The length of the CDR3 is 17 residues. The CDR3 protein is CASSWGLAGGMQETQYF. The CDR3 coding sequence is TGCGCCAGCAGCTGGGGACTAGCGGGAGGGATGCAAGAGACCCAGTACTTC.

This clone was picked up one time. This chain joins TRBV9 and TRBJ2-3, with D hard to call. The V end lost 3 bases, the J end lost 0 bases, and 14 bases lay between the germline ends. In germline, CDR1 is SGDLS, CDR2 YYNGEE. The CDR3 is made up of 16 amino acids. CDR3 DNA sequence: TGTGCCAGCAGCGGGGTCTCCGGTCTTAGCACAGATACGCAGTATTTT. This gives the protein CASSGVSGLSTDTQYF. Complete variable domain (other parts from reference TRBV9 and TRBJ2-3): DSGVTQTPKHLITATGQRVTLRCSPRSGDLSVYWYQQSLDQGLQFLIQYYNGEERAKGNILERFSAQQFPDLHSELNLSSLELGDSALYFCASSGVSGLSTDTQYFGPGTRLTVL.

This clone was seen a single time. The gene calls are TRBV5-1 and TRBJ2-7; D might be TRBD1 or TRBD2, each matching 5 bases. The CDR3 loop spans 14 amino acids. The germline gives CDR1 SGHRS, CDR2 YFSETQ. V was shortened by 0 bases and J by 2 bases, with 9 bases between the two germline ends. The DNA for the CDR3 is TGCGCCAGCAGCTTGGTCAGGGACCCCTACGAGCAGTACTTC. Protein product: CASSLVRDPYEQYF.

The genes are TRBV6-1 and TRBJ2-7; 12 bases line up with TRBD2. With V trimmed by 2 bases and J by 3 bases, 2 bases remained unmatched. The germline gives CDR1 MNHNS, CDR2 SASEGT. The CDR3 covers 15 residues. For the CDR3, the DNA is TGTGCCAGCAGTGAACAGGGACTAGCGGGCTACGAGCAGTACTTC. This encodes CASSEQGLAGYEQYF.

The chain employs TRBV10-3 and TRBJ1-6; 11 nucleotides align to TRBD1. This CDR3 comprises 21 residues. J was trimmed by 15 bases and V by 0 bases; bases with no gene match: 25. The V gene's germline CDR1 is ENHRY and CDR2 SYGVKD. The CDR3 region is CAISESGGDRGALDLIHGLHF. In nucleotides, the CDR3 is TGTGCCATCAGTGAGTCCGGCGGGGACAGGGGGGCCCTAGATCTAATTCACGGCCTCCACTTT.